This TCR beta chain was observed in a study of blood T cells in healthy people across ages. Alongside a J-beta primer mix, a sample-barcoded 5' primer served in a second PCR lasting about 7 to 11 cycles. One entry per CDR3 protein results from TCRdb running MiXCR on the 5' RACE reads. The sample shows about a million distinct CDR3 sequences, 51% of them seen only once. The CDR3 is made up of 16 amino acids. V shed 5 bases and J shed 4 bases, with 17 bases lying between them. CDR1 SGHTA and CDR2 FQGNSA come from the germline V gene. V and J are TRBV7-2 and TRBJ2-2, with D uncertain. Sequencing used blood. The clonotype originates from a woman aged 60-75 years in good health. The CDR3 DNA follows: TGTGCCAGCAGCCGCCACGTTCGATCTAGCACCGGGGAGCTGTTTTTT. It translates to CASSRHVRSSTGELFF.